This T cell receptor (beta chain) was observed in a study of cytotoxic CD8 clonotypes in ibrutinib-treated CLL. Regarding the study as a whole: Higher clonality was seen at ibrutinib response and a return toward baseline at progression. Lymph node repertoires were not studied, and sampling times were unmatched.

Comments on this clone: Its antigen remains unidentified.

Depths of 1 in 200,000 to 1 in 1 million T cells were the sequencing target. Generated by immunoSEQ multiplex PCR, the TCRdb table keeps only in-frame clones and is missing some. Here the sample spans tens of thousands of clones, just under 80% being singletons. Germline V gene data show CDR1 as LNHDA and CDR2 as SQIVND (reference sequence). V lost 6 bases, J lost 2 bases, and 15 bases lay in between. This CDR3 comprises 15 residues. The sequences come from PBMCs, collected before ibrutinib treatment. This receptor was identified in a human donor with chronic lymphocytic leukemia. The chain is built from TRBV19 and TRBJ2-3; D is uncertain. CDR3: CASSSMSRITDTQYF. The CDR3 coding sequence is TGTGCCAGTAGCTCTATGTCCAGGATCACAGATACGCAGTATTTT.